This passage covers 22 T cell receptor beta chains from one sample sequenced in a study of T cells in Graves' hyperthyroidism and ophthalmopathy. Researchers took RNA transcripts and amplified the TCR beta CDR3 regions from them. With the HTBI primer set, the TCR CDR3 went through a first round of RT-PCR. TCRdb itself ran the multiplex PCR reads through MiXCR, one entry per CDR3 protein. The sample includes approximately 870,000 distinct CDR3 sequences, more than 30% of them seen just once. The sample was blood. The receptors stem from a young man with Graves' hyperthyroidism.

The chain employs TRBV19 and TRBJ1-5; tentatively, D is TRBD1 (5 bases). CDR1 LNHDA and CDR2 SQIVND come from the germline V gene (reference sequence). This CDR3 region has 18 residues. Trimming removed 5 bases at V and 0 bases at J, with 20 bases between. As DNA, the CDR3 is TGTGCCAGTAGTTCGGGACTAGCGGCCCGTTATAGCAATCAGCCCCAGCATTTT. It yields the protein CASSSGLAARYSNQPQHF.

CDR3 nucleotides: TGTGCCATCAGTGACCGACAGGGAGGGGCGGGGAATGAGCAGTTCTTC. It translates to CAISDRQGGAGNEQFF. This sequence joins TRBV10-3 and TRBJ2-1; D tentatively reads TRBD1 or TRBD2 (7 bases each). Per germline, CDR1 ENHRY and CDR2 SYGVKD. This CDR3 comprises 16 residues. The V end lost 3 bases, the J end lost 7 bases, and 19 bases lay between the germline ends.

This clonotype was seen many times. The chain combines TRBV2 with TRBJ1-2, with TRBD1 matching 8 bases. Germline V gene sequence: CDR1 SNHLY, CDR2 FYNNEI. Germline trimming cut 6 bases from V and 8 bases from J; bases unmatched to any gene: 5. This CDR3 comprises 12 residues. The CDR3 nucleotides are TGTGCCAGCAGGGGACAGGCGGGCGGCTACACCTTC. Amino acid sequence: CASRGQAGGYTF.

CDR3 sequence reads: CASSALGGTGELFF. Written as DNA, the CDR3 is TGTGCCAGTAGTGCCCTGGGAGGCACCGGGGAGCTGTTTTTT. The chain is built from TRBV19 and TRBJ2-2; D is perhaps TRBD2 (6 bases). Germline CDR1 LNHDA, CDR2 SQIVND (reference sequence). The CDR3 loop spans 14 amino acids. V was pared by 5 bases and J by 4 bases, with 11 bases between. The full variable domain, completed using reference TRBV19 and TRBJ2-2, is DGGITQSPKYLFRKEGQNVTLSCEQNLNHDAMYWYRQDPGQGLRLIYYSQIVNDFQKGDIAEGYSVSREKKESFPLTVTSAQKNPTAFYLCASSALGGTGELFFGEGSRLTVL.

The chain links TRBV11-2 to TRBJ2-7; no clear D gene. Between the trimmed V and J ends, which lost 1 base and 8 bases, there was a span of 15 bases. The CDR3 consists of 14 residues. Germline values: CDR1 SGHAT, CDR2 FQNNGV. CDR3 coding DNA: TGTGCCAGCAGCTTAGGCGATCCACTCGCGAAGCAGTACTTC. The encoded protein is CASSLGDPLAKQYF.

At least ten counts were recorded for this clonotype. This CDR3 is CASSLGLAVTYEQYF. The CDR3 coding sequence is TGTGCCAGCAGCTTGGGACTAGCGGTAACCTACGAGCAGTACTTC. The gene calls are TRBV7-8 and TRBJ2-7, with TRBD2 matching 11 bases. The CDR3 is made up of 15 amino acids. CDR1 and CDR2 (germline): SGHVS, FQNEAQ. V gave up 3 bases and J gave up 2 bases; unmatched junction bases: 3.

The rearrangement joins TRBV4-1 to TRBJ2-5; D is unresolved. V lost 3 bases and J lost 5, with 10 bases in between. There are 13 residues in the CDR3. Germline V gene sequence: CDR1 MGHRA, CDR2 YSYEKL. In DNA, the CDR3 is TGCGCCAGCAGCCACGCACCACCGGAGACCCAGTACTTC. This gives the protein CASSHAPPETQYF.

This clonotype was counted at least ten times. The chain is built from TRBV7-9 and TRBJ1-6; weak D call: TRBD1 (6 bases). Germline assignment: CDR1 SEHNR and CDR2 FQNEAQ (reference sequence). Trimming cost V 5 bases and J 8 bases, with 13 bases left between them. This CDR3 contains 14 residues. CDR3 in DNA: TGTGCCAGCAGCCTCGGGGGGGGCGATTCACCCCTCCACTTT. This codes for CASSLGGGDSPLHF.

This clonotype was detected many times. The CDR3 loop reads CASSETGTNEKLFF. Written as DNA, the CDR3 is TGCGCCAGCAGTGAAACAGGGACTAATGAAAAACTGTTTTTT. The chain is built from TRBV10-1 and TRBJ1-4; weak D call: TRBD1 (6 bases). The CDR3 covers 14 residues. V lost 3 bases and J 2 bases, leaving 7 bases between the germline ends. The V gene's germline CDR1 is WNHNN and CDR2 SYGVQD (reference sequence).

In regard to this clonotype: This may arise from a read error, as a much more abundant clone is one base away. V usage is TRBV9 and J usage is TRBJ1-6, with 7 bases matching TRBD1. CDR3 length equals 12 residues. Germline loops: CDR1 SGDLS, CDR2 YYNGEE. The junction had 7 bases not matched to a gene; V was cut back by 4 bases and J by 15 bases. DNA of the CDR3: TGTGCCAGCAGCCGGGACAGATCTCGCCTCCACTTT. Residues: CASSRDRSRLHF.

The rearrangement links TRBV5-4 to TRBJ2-5; TRBD2 might be the D (5 bases). V shed 4 bases and J shed 2 bases, with 12 bases lying between them. Germline V lookup: CDR1 SGHNT, CDR2 YYREEE (reference sequence). This CDR3 has 14 residues. The CDR3, as DNA: TGTGCCAGCAGCCCCGCGCGAGGGCAAGAGACCCAGTACTTC. Encoded protein: CASSPARGQETQYF.

This clonotype was recorded many times. The CDR3 DNA sequence: TGTGCCAGCAGCTTAGAACCAGGGACGATGCAGCCCCAGCATTTT. Encoded protein: CASSLEPGTMQPQHF. The rearrangement links TRBV11-3 to TRBJ1-5, with D perhaps matching TRBD1 (5 bases). This CDR3 has 15 amino acids. The V and J ends lost 0 bases and 7 bases respectively, with 13 bases between them. Germline V CDR1 and CDR2: SGHNT, YENEEA. Looking up the rest from reference TRBV11-3 and TRBJ1-5 gives the full variable domain: EAGVVQSPRYKIIEKKQPVAFWCNPISGHNTLYWYLQNLGQGPELLIRYENEEAVDDSQLPKDRFSAERLKGVDSTLKIQPAELGDSAVYLCASSLEPGTMQPQHFGDGTRLSIL.

V and J are TRBV9 and TRBJ1-1; D gene unclear. The CDR3 runs to 14 residues. V dropped 7 bases and J dropped 2 bases, with 15 bases sitting between them. From germline, CDR1 is SGDLS and CDR2 YYNGEE. The CDR3 protein is CASLSDLGNTEAFF. The DNA of the CDR3 is TGTGCCAGCTTGTCCGATTTGGGCAACACTGAAGCTTTCTTT.

With regard to this clonotype: Germline and junction disagree at one end, which may indicate a read error. The chain couples TRBV7-7 to TRBJ2-2; a possible D gene is TRBD1 (7 bases). This CDR3 is built from 16 residues. The V gene's germline CDR1 is SSHAT and CDR2 FNYEAQ (reference sequence). CDR3 sequence reads: CASSTLQGGGTGELFF. DNA of the CDR3: TGTGCTAGCAGCACCCTTCAGGGGGGCGGCACCGGGGAGCTGTTTTTT.

In this sample, this clonotype turned up a few times. Germline is not matched at one junction end, which may reflect a read error. The rearrangement uses TRBV7-7 and TRBJ1-5; TRBD1 aligns across 10 bases. The germline V gene encodes CDR1 SSHAT and CDR2 FNYEAQ (reference sequence). This CDR3 is built from 19 residues. The CDR3 reads CASSLEAGQGSYSNQPQHF. CDR3 bases: TGTGCTAGCAGCTTAGAGGCGGGACAGGGGTCTTATAGCAATCAGCCCCAGCATTTT.

The genes are TRBV5-1 and TRBJ2-7; TRBD2 matches at 12 bases. Per the germline V gene, CDR1 is SGHRS and CDR2 is YFSETQ. With V trimmed by 0 bases and J by 5 bases, 9 bases remained unmatched. This CDR3 is 17 amino acids long. CDR3 bases: TGCGCCAGCAGCTTGGCCTCCGGGACTAGCGGGCTCCACGAGCAGTACTTC. This translates into CASSLASGTSGLHEQYF.

The V gene is TRBV11-2, the J gene TRBJ1-1, with D perhaps TRBD1 (6 bases). Trimming pared 11 bases from V and 10 bases from J, leaving 20 bases between. Germline values: CDR1 SGHAT, CDR2 FQNNGV. The CDR3 is 12 amino acids. The CDR3 DNA follows: TGTGCCGAAAAGGGGGTTTTACCGGGAGCTTTCTTT. Residues: CAEKGVLPGAFF.

The V call is TRBV15, the J call TRBJ2-7, with 9 nucleotides matching TRBD1. CDR1 and CDR2 (germline): LNHNV, YYDKDF (reference sequence). V was pared by 3 bases and J by 6 bases, with 6 bases of the junction left unmatched. This CDR3 spans 14 amino acids. The CDR3 region has the DNA TGTGCCACCAGCAGCCAGGTACAGGGGGCCGAGCAGTACTTC. Protein product: CATSSQVQGAEQYF.

In this sample, this clonotype turned up a few times. The chain recombines TRBV9 with TRBJ2-2; possible D gene TRBD2, 5 bases. Trimming took off 6 bases at V and 3 bases at J, with 12 bases between the two ends. The CDR3 totals 14 residues. From germline, CDR1 is SGDLS and CDR2 YYNGEE. CDR3 sequence: CASTRLSDTGELFF. The CDR3 DNA reads as TGTGCCAGCACCCGACTAAGCGACACCGGGGAGCTGTTTTTT.

This chain connects TRBV10-1 to TRBJ1-1; D gene ambiguous. V shed 6 bases and J shed 11 bases, with 10 bases lying between them. The CDR3 loop spans 10 amino acids. Germline V gene data show CDR1 as WNHNN and CDR2 as SYGVQD (reference sequence). The CDR3 nucleotides are TGCGCCAGCAGGGTTCCCTATGCTTTCTTT. Translated: CASRVPYAFF.

This clonotype was seen many times. The V and J genes are TRBV20-1 and TRBJ2-6; D is possibly TRBD2 (6 bases). The CDR3 sequence is 14 residues long. Germline assignment: CDR1 DFQATT and CDR2 SNEGSKA (reference sequence). CDR3 DNA sequence: TGCAGCGCCACCGGGGGATCTGGGGCCAACGTCCTGACTTTC. Amino acids: CSATGGSGANVLTF.

This chain links TRBV6-1 with TRBJ1-4; D is undetermined. The CDR3 sequence is 13 residues long. With 3 bases removed from V and 7 bases from J, the gap between germline ends came to 9 bases. The germline V gene encodes CDR1 MNHNS and CDR2 SASEGT. This CDR3 is CASSENDGEKLFF. CDR3 coding DNA: TGTGCCAGCAGTGAGAATGACGGTGAAAAACTGTTTTTT.